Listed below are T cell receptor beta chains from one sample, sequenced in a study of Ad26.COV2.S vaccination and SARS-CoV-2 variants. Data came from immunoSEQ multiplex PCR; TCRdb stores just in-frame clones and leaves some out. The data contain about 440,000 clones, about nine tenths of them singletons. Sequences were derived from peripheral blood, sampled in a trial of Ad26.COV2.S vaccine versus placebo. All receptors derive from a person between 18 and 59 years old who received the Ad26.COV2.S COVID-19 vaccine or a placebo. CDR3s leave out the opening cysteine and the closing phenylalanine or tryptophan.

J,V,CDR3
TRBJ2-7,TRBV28,ASRPPTSSYEQY
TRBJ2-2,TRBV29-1,SAPPGAGELF
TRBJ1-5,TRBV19,ASSPRQGAGNQPQH
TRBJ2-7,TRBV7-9,ASSLGGSGAYEQY
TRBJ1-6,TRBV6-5,ASTRTRQGNSPLH
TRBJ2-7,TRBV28,ASSLPGGAAYEQY
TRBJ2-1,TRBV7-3,ASSLNRGGPNEQF
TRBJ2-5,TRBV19,ASSNPGSGGLETQY
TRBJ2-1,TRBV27,ASSLFAQGEQREQF
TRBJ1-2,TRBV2,ASIIETETYGYT
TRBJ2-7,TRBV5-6,ASSAGYPPYEQY
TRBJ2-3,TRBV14,ASSLPTASARTDTQY
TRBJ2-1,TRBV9,ASSVAFQDEQF
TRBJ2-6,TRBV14,ASSPGQGAPGSGANVLT
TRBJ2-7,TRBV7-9,ASSSPRGRGGEQY
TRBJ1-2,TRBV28,ASSFKLWDTLLYGYT
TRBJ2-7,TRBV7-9,ASSLPGTGGSHEQY
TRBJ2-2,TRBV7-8,ASRGSTSAKGMNTGELF
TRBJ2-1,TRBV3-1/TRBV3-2,ASSLYNEQF
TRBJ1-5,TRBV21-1,ASISNGAARGNQPQH
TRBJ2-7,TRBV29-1,SVLGAGTYEQY
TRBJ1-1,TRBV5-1,ASSYTQGNTEAF
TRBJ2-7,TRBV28,ASRKRDRVDGEQY
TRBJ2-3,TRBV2,ASSEVYSTDTQY
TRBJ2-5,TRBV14,ASSPLRTGIETQY
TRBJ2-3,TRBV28,ASQSQGAGDTQY
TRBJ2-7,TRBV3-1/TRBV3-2,ASSQGPQGRQFTYEQY
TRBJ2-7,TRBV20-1,SARGPLGD
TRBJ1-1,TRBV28,ASSLWGKDTEAF
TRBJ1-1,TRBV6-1,ASSEVGTGGGTEAF
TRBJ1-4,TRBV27,ASSSVLGNEKLF
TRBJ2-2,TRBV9,ASRTGRGTGELF
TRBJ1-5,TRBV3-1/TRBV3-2,ASSEQGTGQPQH
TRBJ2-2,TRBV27,ASSASPLAGGDTGELF
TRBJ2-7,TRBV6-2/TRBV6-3,ASSLRGLAGLHEQY
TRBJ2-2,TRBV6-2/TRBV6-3,ASSSLGTSGITGELF
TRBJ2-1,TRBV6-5,ASTEGREQF